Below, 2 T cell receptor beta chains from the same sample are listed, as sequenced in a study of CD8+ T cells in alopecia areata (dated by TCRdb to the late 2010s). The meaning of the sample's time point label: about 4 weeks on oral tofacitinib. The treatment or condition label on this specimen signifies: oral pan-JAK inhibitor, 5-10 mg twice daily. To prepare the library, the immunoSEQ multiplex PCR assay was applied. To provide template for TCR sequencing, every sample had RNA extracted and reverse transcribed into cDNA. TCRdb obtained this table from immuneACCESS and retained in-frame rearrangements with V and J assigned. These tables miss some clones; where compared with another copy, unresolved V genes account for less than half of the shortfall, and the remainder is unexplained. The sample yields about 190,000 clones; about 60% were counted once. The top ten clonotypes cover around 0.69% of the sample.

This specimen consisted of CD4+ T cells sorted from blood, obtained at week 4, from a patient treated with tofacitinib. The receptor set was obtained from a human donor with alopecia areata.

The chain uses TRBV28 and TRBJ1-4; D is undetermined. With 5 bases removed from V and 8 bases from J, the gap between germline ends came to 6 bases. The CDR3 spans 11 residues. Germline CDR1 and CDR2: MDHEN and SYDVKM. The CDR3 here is CASSTAEKLFF. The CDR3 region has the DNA TGTGCCAGCAGTACAGCAGAAAAACTGTTTTTT.

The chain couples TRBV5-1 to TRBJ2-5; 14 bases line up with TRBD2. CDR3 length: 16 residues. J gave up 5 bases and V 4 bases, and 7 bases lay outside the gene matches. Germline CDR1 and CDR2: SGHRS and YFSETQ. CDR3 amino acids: CASSTGLAGAVETQYF. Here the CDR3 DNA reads TGCGCCAGCAGCACGGGACTAGCGGGAGCTGTCGAGACCCAGTACTTC. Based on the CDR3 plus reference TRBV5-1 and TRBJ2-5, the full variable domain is KAGVTQTPRYLIKTRGQQVTLSCSPISGHRSVSWYQQTPGQGLQFLFEYFSETQRNKGNFPGRFSGRQFSNSRSEMNVSTLELGDSALYLCASSTGLAGAVETQYFGPGTRLLVL.